A single sample is the source of the 24 T cell receptor beta chains below, sequenced in a study of blood T cell repertoires in COVID-19. Profiling relied on immunoSEQ multiplex PCR, and the TCRdb table lists in-frame clones only, not all of them. The sample contains 90,000 to 150,000 clones, 70% to 90% of which appear only once. Input material: peripheral blood. The receptors were sampled from a man between 65 and 85 years old who had recovered from COVID-19.

CDR3 in amino acids: CASSFGQGPEAFF. The CDR3 DNA sequence: TGTGCCAGCAGCTTCGGACAGGGACCTGAAGCTTTCTTT. The J gene is TRBJ1-1, the V gene TRBV7-9, with 8 bases fitting TRBD1. The J segment lost 6 bases and the V segment lost 3 bases, leaving 3 bases of the junction unmatched. The CDR3 spans 13 residues. Looked up from germline, CDR1 is SEHNR and CDR2 is FQNEAQ (reference sequence). Filled out from reference TRBV7-9 and TRBJ1-1, the complete variable domain reads DTGVSQNPRHKITKRGQNVTFRCDPISEHNRLYWYRQTLGQGPEFLTYFQNEAQLEKSRLLSDRFSAERPKGSFSTLEIQRTEQGDSAMYLCASSFGQGPEAFFGQGTRLTVV.

The V and J genes are TRBV6-4 and TRBJ2-7; TRBD1 aligns across 10 bases. The CDR3 length is 15 residues. CDR1 MRHNA and CDR2 SNTAGT come from the germline V gene. V gave up 6 bases and J gave up 2 bases; unmatched junction bases: 7. CDR3 residues: CASSVGDRGPYEQYF. As DNA, the CDR3 is TGTGCCAGCAGCGTCGGGGACAGGGGACCCTACGAGCAGTACTTC.

The gene calls are TRBV6-5 and TRBJ1-1, with 10 positions matching TRBD1. V dropped 7 bases and J dropped 4; count of bases not matched to a gene: 6. The germline gives CDR1 MNHEY, CDR2 SVGAGI. The length of the CDR3 is 14 residues. CDR3 nucleotide sequence: TGTGCCAGCACTTCCCGGGACAGGGGCACTGAAGCTTTCTTT. Its translation is CASTSRDRGTEAFF.

V gene TRBV28 combines with J gene TRBJ2-1, with 8 positions matching TRBD2. Germline values: CDR1 MDHEN, CDR2 SYDVKM. There are 15 residues in the CDR3. The trim removed 2 bases at V and 9 bases at J, leaving 9 bases unmatched. The CDR3 DNA sequence: TGTGCCAGCAGTTTAGGCGGCGGGACTAGTGCTGAGCAGTTCTTC. It yields the protein CASSLGGGTSAEQFF.

The rearrangement joins TRBV19 to TRBJ1-6; 10 bases are shared with TRBD1. This CDR3 has 15 residues. Germline V CDR1 and CDR2: LNHDA, SQIVND (reference sequence). With V trimmed by 1 base and J by 8 bases, 2 bases remained unmatched. CDR3 sequence reads: CASSIGGTGDSPLHF. The DNA for the CDR3 is TGTGCCAGTAGTATAGGGGGGACAGGGGATTCACCCCTCCACTTT. Variable domain in full (rest from reference TRBV19 and TRBJ1-6): DGGITQSPKYLFRKEGQNVTLSCEQNLNHDAMYWYRQDPGQGLRLIYYSQIVNDFQKGDIAEGYSVSREKKESFPLTVTSAQKNPTAFYLCASSIGGTGDSPLHFGNGTRLTVT.

V and J are TRBV20-1 and TRBJ2-1, with D possibly being TRBD2 (5 bases). The CDR3 consists of 16 residues. CDR1 and CDR2 from the germline V gene are DFQATT and SNEGSKA (reference sequence). V lost 3 bases, J lost 7 bases, and 22 bases lay in between. The CDR3 bases are TGCAGTGCTAGTCGCTCTAGCCGCCACGACTTTAATGAGCAGTTCTTC. This encodes CSASRSSRHDFNEQFF.

The chain combines TRBV4-1 with TRBJ2-7; 7 bases are a match to TRBD2. V dropped 2 bases and J dropped 3; count of bases not matched to a gene: 10. Germline CDR1 and CDR2: MGHRA and YSYEKL. This CDR3 spans 16 amino acids. The CDR3: CASSQSGGGPLYEQYF. The CDR3 bases are TGCGCCAGCAGCCAATCGGGCGGGGGACCCCTCTACGAGCAGTACTTC.

The chain combines TRBV5-4 with TRBJ2-1; D perhaps matches TRBD2 (5 bases). This CDR3 has 16 amino acids. V lost 4 bases and J 6 bases, leaving 20 bases between the germline ends. Germline-derived CDR1 and CDR2 are SGHNT and YYREEE (reference sequence). CDR3 nucleotides: TGTGCCAGCAGCCCTGACCCTGGGAGTCGGGGCAATGAGCAGTTCTTC. This encodes CASSPDPGSRGNEQFF.

The CDR3 protein is CASSRGGYTDTQYF. Here the CDR3 DNA reads TGTGCCAGCAGCCGAGGAGGTTACACAGATACGCAGTATTTT. The V and J genes are TRBV7-3 and TRBJ2-3, with a weak D call TRBD2 (5 bases). Per germline, CDR1 SGHTA and CDR2 FQGTGA. This CDR3 spans 14 amino acids. V shed 5 bases and J shed 2 bases, with 11 bases lying between them.

The chain links TRBV29-1 to TRBJ1-2; D call uncertain. Germline V gene lookup returns CDR1 SQVTM and CDR2 ANQGSEA. Trimming stripped 5 bases from V and 2 bases from J, with 12 bases between. This CDR3 spans 13 amino acids. In nucleotides, the CDR3 is TGCAGCGTTATCGCAGCGCGGAACTATGGCTACACCTTC. This gives the protein CSVIAARNYGYTF.

The chain links TRBV6-6 to TRBJ2-5; TRBD1 matches at 9 bases. The CDR3 sequence is 15 residues long. V shed 4 bases and J 5 bases; nucleotides not matched to a gene: 8. Germline CDR1 is MNHNY and CDR2 is SVGAGI (reference sequence). The DNA of the CDR3 is TGTGCCAGCAGTTCCCATCACAGGGGGCTGGAGACCCAGTACTTC. Protein: CASSSHHRGLETQYF.

This clone occurred once. The chain uses TRBV4-1 and TRBJ1-4; 9 positions agree with TRBD1. CDR1 is MGHRA, CDR2 YSYEKL, per germline. The V gene end was trimmed by 1 base and the J gene end by 8 bases; junction bases not matched to a gene: 8. The CDR3 sequence is 16 residues long. CDR3 coding DNA: TGCGCCAGCAGCCAAGGAGGGGGGACAGGGTGGGAAAAACTGTTTTTT. This sequence encodes CASSQGGGTGWEKLFF.

The chain links TRBV13 to TRBJ2-7; the D gene is possibly TRBD2 (6 bases). CDR3 size: 13 residues. CDR1 is PRHDT and CDR2 is FYEKMQ in the germline V gene (reference sequence). The germline V and J ends were trimmed by 1 base and 3 bases, with 7 bases remaining between them. The DNA of the CDR3 is TGTGCCAGCAGCTTAGTCGGGGGCTACGAGCAGTACTTC. Protein sequence: CASSLVGGYEQYF.

V usage is TRBV14 and J usage is TRBJ2-1; TRBD1 might be the D (5 bases). Germline loops: CDR1 SGHDN, CDR2 FVKESK. This CDR3 region has 13 residues. V lost 4 bases and J 4 bases, leaving 8 bases between the germline ends. CDR3 nucleotide sequence: TGTGCCAGCAGCCTCGACAGTTACAATGAGCAGTTCTTC. Translation gives CASSLDSYNEQFF. Looking up the rest from reference TRBV14 and TRBJ2-1 gives the full variable domain: EAGVTQFPSHSVIEKGQTVTLRCDPISGHDNLYWYRRVMGKEIKFLLHFVKESKQDESGMPNNRFLAERTGGTYSTLKVQPAELEDSGVYFCASSLDSYNEQFFGPGTRLTVL.

The rearrangement joins TRBV6-5 to TRBJ1-2; 7 nucleotides match TRBD1. CDR3 length: 15 residues. Germline values: CDR1 MNHEY, CDR2 SVGAGI. The trim removed 2 bases at V and 4 bases at J, leaving 7 bases unmatched. CDR3 residues: CASSYRRDSSYGYTF. Here the CDR3 DNA reads TGTGCCAGCAGTTACCGTCGGGACAGCTCCTATGGCTACACCTTC.

The chain is built from TRBV11-1 and TRBJ2-1, with D possibly being TRBD2 (5 bases). CDR1 is SGHAT, CDR2 FQDESV, per germline (reference sequence). V shed 2 bases and J shed 5 bases, with 16 bases lying between them. CDR3 length equals 16 residues. The CDR3 loop reads CASSLRRVSGDNEQFF. In nucleotides, the CDR3 is TGTGCCAGCAGCTTAAGAAGGGTGAGCGGAGACAATGAGCAGTTCTTC.

J is TRBJ2-2 and V is TRBV19; D is perhaps TRBD1 (5 bases). Trimming pared 3 bases from V and 3 bases from J, leaving 11 bases between. Germline V lookup: CDR1 LNHDA, CDR2 SQIVND (reference sequence). This CDR3 spans 15 amino acids. CDR3 sequence: CASSMIGAYTGELFF. The DNA of the CDR3 is TGTGCCAGTAGTATGATTGGGGCGTACACCGGGGAGCTGTTTTTT.

Only one count was recorded for this clone. V and J are TRBV5-6 and TRBJ2-7; D possibly corresponds to TRBD2 (6 bases). This CDR3 has 14 residues. V was cut by 0 bases and J by 6 bases, with 13 bases left in between. Looked up from germline, CDR1 is SGHDT and CDR2 is YYEEEE. CDR3 bases: TGTGCCAGCAGCTTGGACGGGGGTAGGGTCGAGCAGTACTTC. Encoded protein: CASSLDGGRVEQYF.

V and J are TRBV29-1 and TRBJ2-3; 11 bases align to TRBD1. Trimming at V came to 0 bases and at J to 4 bases, leaving 9 bases not matched to a gene. This CDR3 spans 17 amino acids. Germline CDR1 is SQVTM and CDR2 is ANQGSEA. The CDR3 nucleotides are TGCAGCGTTGAAGATCGGCACCGGACAGGGGGCCCAGATACGCAGTATTTT. This sequence encodes CSVEDRHRTGGPDTQYF.

The V call is TRBV7-2, the J call TRBJ1-2; 11 nucleotides match TRBD1. CDR1 is SGHTA, CDR2 FQGNSA, per germline. CDR3 size: 15 residues. V was clipped by 3 bases and J by 6 bases; unmatched bases: 6. This CDR3 is CASSFRTGGVDGYTF. The CDR3 DNA follows: TGTGCCAGCAGCTTCCGGACAGGGGGCGTGGATGGCTACACCTTC.

This chain uses TRBV24-1 with TRBJ1-2; D possibly corresponds to TRBD1 (5 bases). V lost 0 bases and J lost 8, with 9 bases in between. Germline lookup yields CDR1 KGHDR and CDR2 SFDVKD. This CDR3 is 13 amino acids long. The CDR3 nucleotides are TGTGCCACCAGTGATTTGCAGGGTAGAGGCTACACCTTC. Protein product: CATSDLQGRGYTF.

V and J are TRBV15 and TRBJ2-7; weak D call: TRBD1 (5 bases). V was shortened by 0 bases and J by 4 bases, with 13 bases between the two germline ends. The CDR3 runs 15 residues. From germline, CDR1 is LNHNV and CDR2 YYDKDF (reference sequence). The CDR3, as DNA: TGTGCCACCAGCAGAGATCTTGGCCAGGGTTACGAGCAGTACTTC. Its translation is CATSRDLGQGYEQYF.

The chain is built from TRBV5-1 and TRBJ2-1, with 9 bases matching TRBD2. The V gene end was trimmed by 4 bases and the J gene end by 6 bases; junction bases not matched to a gene: 8. The CDR3 is made up of 15 amino acids. Germline-derived CDR1 and CDR2 are SGHRS and YFSETQ. CDR3 nucleotides: TGCGCCAGCAGCCCCGGGGTAGCGGGGGTCAATGAGCAGTTCTTC. Protein sequence: CASSPGVAGVNEQFF. Variable domain in full (rest from reference TRBV5-1 and TRBJ2-1): KAGVTQTPRYLIKTRGQQVTLSCSPISGHRSVSWYQQTPGQGLQFLFEYFSETQRNKGNFPGRFSGRQFSNSRSEMNVSTLELGDSALYLCASSPGVAGVNEQFFGPGTRLTVL.

This chain uses TRBV27 with TRBJ2-1; 8 bases map to TRBD2. Losses at the gene ends were 5 bases for V and 9 bases for J; bases not matched to a gene: 9. This CDR3 is 14 amino acids long. The germline gives CDR1 MNHEY, CDR2 SMNVEV (reference sequence). The chain's CDR3 is CASSPLWREAEQFF. CDR3 coding DNA: TGTGCCAGCAGTCCTCTCTGGCGGGAGGCTGAGCAGTTCTTC.